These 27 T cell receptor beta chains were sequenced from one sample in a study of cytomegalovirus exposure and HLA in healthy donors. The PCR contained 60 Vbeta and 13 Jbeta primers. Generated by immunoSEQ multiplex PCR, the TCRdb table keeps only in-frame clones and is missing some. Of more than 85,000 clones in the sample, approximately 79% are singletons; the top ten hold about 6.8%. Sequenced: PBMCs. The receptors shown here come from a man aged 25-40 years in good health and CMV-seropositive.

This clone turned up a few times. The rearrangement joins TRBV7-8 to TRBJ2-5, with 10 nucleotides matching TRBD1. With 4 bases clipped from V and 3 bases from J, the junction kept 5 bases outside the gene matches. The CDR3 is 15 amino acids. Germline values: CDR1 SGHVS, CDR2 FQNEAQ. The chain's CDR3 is CASSSEGTGEETQYF. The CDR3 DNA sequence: TGTGCCAGCAGCTCAGAGGGGACAGGGGAAGAGACCCAGTACTTC.

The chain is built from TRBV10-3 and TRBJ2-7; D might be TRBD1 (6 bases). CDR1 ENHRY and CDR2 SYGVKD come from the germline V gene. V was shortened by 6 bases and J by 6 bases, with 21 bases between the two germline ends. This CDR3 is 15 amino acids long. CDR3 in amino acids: CAIRPQGSPSPEQYF. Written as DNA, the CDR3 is TGTGCCATCAGACCACAGGGCAGCCCCTCTCCCGAGCAGTACTTC.

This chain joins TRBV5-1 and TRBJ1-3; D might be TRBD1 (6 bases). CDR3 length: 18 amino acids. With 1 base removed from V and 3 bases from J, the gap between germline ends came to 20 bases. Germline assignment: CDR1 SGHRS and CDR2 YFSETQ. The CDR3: CASSLKTGSRRSGNTIYF. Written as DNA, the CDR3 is TGCGCCAGCAGCTTGAAGACAGGTTCTAGGCGGAGTGGAAACACCATATATTTT.

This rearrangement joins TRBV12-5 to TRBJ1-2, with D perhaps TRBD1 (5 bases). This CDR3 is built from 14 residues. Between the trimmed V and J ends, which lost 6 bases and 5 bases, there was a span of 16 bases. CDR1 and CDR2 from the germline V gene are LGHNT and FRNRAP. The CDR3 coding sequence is TGTGCTAGTGGCCCCCCGGGTGCAGGGTATGGCTACACCTTC. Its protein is CASGPPGAGYGYTF. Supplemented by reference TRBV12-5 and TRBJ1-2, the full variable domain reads DARVTQTPRHKVTEMGQEVTMRCQPILGHNTVFWYRQTMMQGLELLAYFRNRAPLDDSGMPKDRFSAEMPDATLATLKIQPSEPRDSAVYFCASGPPGAGYGYTFGSGTRLTVV.

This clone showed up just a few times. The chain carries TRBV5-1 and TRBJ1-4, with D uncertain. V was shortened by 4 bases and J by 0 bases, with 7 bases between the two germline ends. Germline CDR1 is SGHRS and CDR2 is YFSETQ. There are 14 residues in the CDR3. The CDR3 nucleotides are TGCGCCAGCAGCCCCAGTACAACTAATGAAAAACTGTTTTTT. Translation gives CASSPSTTNEKLFF.

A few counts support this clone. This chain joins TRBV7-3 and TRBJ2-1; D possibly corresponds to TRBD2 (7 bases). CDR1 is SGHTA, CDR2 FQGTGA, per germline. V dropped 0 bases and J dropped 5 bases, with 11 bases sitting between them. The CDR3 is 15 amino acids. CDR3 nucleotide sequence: TGTGCCAGCAGCTTAACGGGGGGGGCCCACAATGAGCAGTTCTTC. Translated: CASSLTGGAHNEQFF.

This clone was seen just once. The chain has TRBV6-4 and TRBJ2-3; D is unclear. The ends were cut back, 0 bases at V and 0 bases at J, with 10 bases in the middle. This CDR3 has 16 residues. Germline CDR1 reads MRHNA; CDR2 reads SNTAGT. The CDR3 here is CASSDSNDISTDTQYF. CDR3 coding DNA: TGTGCCAGCAGTGACTCGAATGACATTAGCACAGATACGCAGTATTTT.

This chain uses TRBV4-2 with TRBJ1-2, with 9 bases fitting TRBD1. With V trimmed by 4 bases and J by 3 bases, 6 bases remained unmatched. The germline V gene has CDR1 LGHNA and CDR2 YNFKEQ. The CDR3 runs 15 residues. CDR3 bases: TGTGCCAGCAGCCCCACGACAGGGGGTGACTATGGCTACACCTTC. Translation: CASSPTTGGDYGYTF.

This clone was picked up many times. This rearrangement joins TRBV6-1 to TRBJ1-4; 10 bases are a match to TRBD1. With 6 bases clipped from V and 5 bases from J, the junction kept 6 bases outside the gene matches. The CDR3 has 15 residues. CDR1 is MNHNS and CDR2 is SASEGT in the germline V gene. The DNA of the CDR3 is TGTGCCAGCAGACTTGGACAGGGGGGGAATGAAAAACTGTTTTTT. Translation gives CASRLGQGGNEKLFF.

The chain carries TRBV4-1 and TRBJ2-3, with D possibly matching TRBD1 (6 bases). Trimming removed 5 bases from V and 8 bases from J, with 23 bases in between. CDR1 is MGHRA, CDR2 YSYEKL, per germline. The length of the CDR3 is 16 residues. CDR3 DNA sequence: TGCGCCAGCAGCGCCCTGGGTCCCCAGGGGTACGTTACGCAGTATTTT. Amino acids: CASSALGPQGYVTQYF.

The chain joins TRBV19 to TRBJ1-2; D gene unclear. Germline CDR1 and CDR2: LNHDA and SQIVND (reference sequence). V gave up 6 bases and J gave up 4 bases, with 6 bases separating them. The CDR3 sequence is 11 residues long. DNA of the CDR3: TGTGCCAGTAGGAGTGGCTATGGCTACACCTTC. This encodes CASRSGYGYTF.

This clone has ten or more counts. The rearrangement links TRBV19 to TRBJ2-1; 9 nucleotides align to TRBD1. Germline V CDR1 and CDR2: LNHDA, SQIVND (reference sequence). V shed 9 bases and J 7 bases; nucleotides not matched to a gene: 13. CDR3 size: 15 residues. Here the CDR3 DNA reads TGTGCCAGGGTAAAAGGACAGGGGTGCGGGAATGAGCAGTTCTTC. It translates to CARVKGQGCGNEQFF. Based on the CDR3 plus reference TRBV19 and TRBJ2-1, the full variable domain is DGGITQSPKYLFRKEGQNVTLSCEQNLNHDAMYWYRQDPGQGLRLIYYSQIVNDFQKGDIAEGYSVSREKKESFPLTVTSAQKNPTAFYLCARVKGQGCGNEQFFGPGTRLTVL.

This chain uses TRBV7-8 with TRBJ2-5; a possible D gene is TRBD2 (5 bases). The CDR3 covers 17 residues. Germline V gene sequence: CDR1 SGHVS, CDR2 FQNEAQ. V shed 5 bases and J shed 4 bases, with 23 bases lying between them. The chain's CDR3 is CASSKRRKTGEIETQYF. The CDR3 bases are TGTGCCAGCAGCAAGAGGAGAAAAACCGGGGAAATAGAGACCCAGTACTTC.

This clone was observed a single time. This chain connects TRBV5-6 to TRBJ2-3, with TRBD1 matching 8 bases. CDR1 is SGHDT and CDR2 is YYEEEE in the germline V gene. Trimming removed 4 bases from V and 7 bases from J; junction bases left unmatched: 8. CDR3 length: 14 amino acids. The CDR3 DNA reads TGTGCCAGCAGCCGTCCCGGGACAGGTCATACGCAGTATTTT. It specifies CASSRPGTGHTQYF. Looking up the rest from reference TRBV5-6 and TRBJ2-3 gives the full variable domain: DAGVTQSPTHLIKTRGQQVTLRCSPKSGHDTVSWYQQALGQGPQFIFQYYEEEERQRGNFPDRFSGHQFPNYSSELNVNALLLGDSALYLCASSRPGTGHTQYFGPGTRLTVL.

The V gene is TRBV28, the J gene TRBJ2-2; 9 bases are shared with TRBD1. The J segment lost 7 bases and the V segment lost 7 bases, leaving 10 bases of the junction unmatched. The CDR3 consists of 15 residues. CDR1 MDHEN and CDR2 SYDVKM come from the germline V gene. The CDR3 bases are TGTGCCAGCACGACGACAGGGGGTTGGGGCGGGGAGCTGTTTTTT. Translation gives CASTTTGGWGGELFF.

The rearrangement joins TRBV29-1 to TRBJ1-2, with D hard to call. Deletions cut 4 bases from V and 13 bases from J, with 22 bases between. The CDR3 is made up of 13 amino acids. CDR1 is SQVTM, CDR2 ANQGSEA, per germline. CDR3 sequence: CSVGGPASPEGTF. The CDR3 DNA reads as TGCAGCGTTGGGGGTCCAGCCAGTCCAGAGGGCACCTTC.

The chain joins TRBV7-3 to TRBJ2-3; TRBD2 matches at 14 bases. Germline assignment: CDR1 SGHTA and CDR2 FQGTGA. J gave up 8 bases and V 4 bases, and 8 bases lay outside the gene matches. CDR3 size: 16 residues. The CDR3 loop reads CASSSIRGLAGGTQYF. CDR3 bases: TGTGCCAGCAGCTCGATACGAGGACTAGCGGGGGGTACGCAGTATTTT.

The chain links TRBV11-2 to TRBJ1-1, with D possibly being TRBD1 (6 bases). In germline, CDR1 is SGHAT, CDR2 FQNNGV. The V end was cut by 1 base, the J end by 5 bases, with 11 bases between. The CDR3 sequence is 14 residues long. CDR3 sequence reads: CASSLGRGGTEAFF. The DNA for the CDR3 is TGTGCCAGCAGCTTAGGCAGGGGAGGGACTGAAGCTTTCTTT.

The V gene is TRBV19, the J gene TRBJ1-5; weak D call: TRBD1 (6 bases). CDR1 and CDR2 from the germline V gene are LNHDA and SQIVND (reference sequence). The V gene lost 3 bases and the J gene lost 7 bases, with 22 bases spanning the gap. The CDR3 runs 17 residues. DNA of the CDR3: TGTGCCAGTAGTATGGCGGGGGCAAGAAAGACGAGGCAGCCCCAGCATTTT. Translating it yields CASSMAGARKTRQPQHF.

CDR3 loop: CASSPPTSGGSEQYF. The CDR3 nucleotides are TGTGCCAGCAGCCCCCCGACTAGCGGGGGGAGCGAGCAGTACTTC. This rearrangement joins TRBV7-2 to TRBJ2-5, with 13 bases identical to TRBD2. Judging by the DNA end, TRBJ2-7 fits better; the J call may be wrong. The CDR3 is 15 residues long. Germline loops: CDR1 SGHTA, CDR2 FQGNSA.

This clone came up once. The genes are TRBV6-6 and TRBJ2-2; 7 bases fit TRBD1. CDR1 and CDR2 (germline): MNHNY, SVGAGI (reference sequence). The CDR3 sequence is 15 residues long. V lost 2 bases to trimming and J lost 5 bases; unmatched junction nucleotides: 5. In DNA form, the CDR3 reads TGTGCCAGCAGTTACCGAGGACAGGTTACCGGGGAGCTGTTTTTT. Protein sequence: CASSYRGQVTGELFF.

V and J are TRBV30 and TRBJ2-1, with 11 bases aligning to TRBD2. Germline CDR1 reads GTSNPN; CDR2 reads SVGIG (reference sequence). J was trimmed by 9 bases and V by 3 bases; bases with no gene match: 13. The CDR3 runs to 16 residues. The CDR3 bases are TGTGCCTGGAGGCCGACTAGCGGGACCCTCCTGGGTGAGCAGTTCTTC. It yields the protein CAWRPTSGTLLGEQFF.

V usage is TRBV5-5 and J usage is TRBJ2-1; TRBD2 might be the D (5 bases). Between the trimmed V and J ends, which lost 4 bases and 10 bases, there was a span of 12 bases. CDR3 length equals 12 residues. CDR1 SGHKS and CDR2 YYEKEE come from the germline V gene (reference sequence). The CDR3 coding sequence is TGTGCCAGCAGCCCATCCGGGGTGGAGCAGTTCTTC. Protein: CASSPSGVEQFF.

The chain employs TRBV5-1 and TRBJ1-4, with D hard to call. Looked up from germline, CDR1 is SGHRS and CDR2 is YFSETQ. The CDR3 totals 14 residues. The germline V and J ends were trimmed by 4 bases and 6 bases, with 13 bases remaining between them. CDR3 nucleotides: TGCGCCAGCAGCGCGGGCACGTCGGATGAAAAACTGTTTTTT. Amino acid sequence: CASSAGTSDEKLFF. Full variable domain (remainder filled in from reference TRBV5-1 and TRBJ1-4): KAGVTQTPRYLIKTRGQQVTLSCSPISGHRSVSWYQQTPGQGLQFLFEYFSETQRNKGNFPGRFSGRQFSNSRSEMNVSTLELGDSALYLCASSAGTSDEKLFFGSGTQLSVL.

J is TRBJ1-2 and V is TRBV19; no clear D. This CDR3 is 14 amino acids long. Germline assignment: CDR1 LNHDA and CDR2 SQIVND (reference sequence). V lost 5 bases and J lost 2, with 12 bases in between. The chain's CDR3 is CASSPLGANYGYTF. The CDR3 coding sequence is TGTGCCAGTAGTCCACTTGGAGCCAACTATGGCTACACCTTC.

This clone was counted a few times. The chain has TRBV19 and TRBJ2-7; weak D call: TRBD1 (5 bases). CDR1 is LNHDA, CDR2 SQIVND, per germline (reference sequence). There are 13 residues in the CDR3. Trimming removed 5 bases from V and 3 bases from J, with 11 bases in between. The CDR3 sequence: CASSSKGFYEQYF. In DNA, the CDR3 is TGTGCCAGTAGTTCGAAGGGGTTCTACGAGCAGTACTTC.

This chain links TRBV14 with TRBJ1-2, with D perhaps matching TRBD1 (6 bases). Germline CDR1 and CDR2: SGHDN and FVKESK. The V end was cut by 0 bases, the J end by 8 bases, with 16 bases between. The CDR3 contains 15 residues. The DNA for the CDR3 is TGTGCCAGCAGCCAAGATGGACAGTCCCCTCAGGGCTACACCTTC. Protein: CASSQDGQSPQGYTF.